The 27 T cell receptor beta chains below all came from one sample that was sequenced in a study of OX40 agonist ivuxolimab in advanced cancers. Using immunoSEQ multiplex PCR, the repertoire was profiled, and TCRdb retains in-frame clones only, with some absent. The sample yields about 21,000 clones, just over 85% seen once. The input for sequencing was CD4+ or CD8+ T cells sorted from blood, taken in a trial of the OX40 agonist ivuxolimab. All receptors come from an adult with an advanced solid tumor such as melanoma, head and neck, liver or kidney cancer.

This chain links TRBV11-2 with TRBJ2-3, with TRBD2 matching 7 bases. Germline CDR1 SGHAT, CDR2 FQNNGV. The CDR3 totals 16 residues. Trimming at V came to 3 bases and at J to 6 bases, leaving 12 bases not matched to a gene. CDR3 loop: CASSLESGGAMDTQYF. CDR3 coding DNA: TGTGCCAGCAGCTTGGAATCGGGAGGCGCCATGGATACGCAGTATTTT.

The chain joins TRBV19 to TRBJ2-1; 9 nucleotides agree with TRBD1. The germline CDR1 and CDR2 sequences are LNHDA and SQIVND (reference sequence). There are 13 residues in the CDR3. J was trimmed by 6 bases and V by 6 bases; bases with no gene match: 3. The CDR3 bases are TGTGCCAGTAGGGACAGGGGAACCAATGAGCAGTTCTTC. It codes for CASRDRGTNEQFF.

The chain recombines TRBV19 with TRBJ2-1; D might be TRBD2 (5 bases). This CDR3 has 18 residues. Trimming shortened V by 7 bases and J by 0 bases, and 22 bases separated the two germline ends. CDR1 is LNHDA, CDR2 SQIVND, per germline (reference sequence). Written as DNA, the CDR3 is TGTGCCAGTACTACCACGAGGGTGTCCCGAAGCTCCTACAATGAGCAGTTCTTC. Amino acids: CASTTTRVSRSSYNEQFF.

DNA of the CDR3: TGTGCCAGCAGCGAAAATGGGGAGCCCGGGGAGCTGTTTTTT. It yields the protein CASSENGEPGELFF. The chain carries TRBV6-5 and TRBJ2-2, with D perhaps matching TRBD2 (5 bases). Between the trimmed V and J ends, which lost 6 bases and 6 bases, there was a span of 14 bases. CDR1 and CDR2 (germline): MNHEY, SVGAGI. The CDR3 has 14 amino acids.

V gene TRBV30 combines with J gene TRBJ2-7; maybe TRBD2 (6 bases). The ends were cut back, 3 bases at V and 2 bases at J, with 17 bases in the middle. Germline V gene data show CDR1 as GTSNPN and CDR2 as SVGIG (reference sequence). The CDR3 totals 15 residues. The CDR3 coding sequence is TGTGCCTGGAGCCTTAGGCGGGGCCCTACCTACGAGCAGTACTTC. Amino acids: CAWSLRRGPTYEQYF. Based on the CDR3 plus reference TRBV30 and TRBJ2-7, the full variable domain is SQTIHQWPATLVQPVGSPLSLECTVEGTSNPNLYWYRQAAGRGLQLLFYSVGIGQISSEVPQNLSASRPQDRQFILSSKKLLLSDSGFYLCAWSLRRGPTYEQYFGPGTRLTVT.

This clone is termed large. The rearrangement uses TRBV4-3 and TRBJ2-6; D gene ambiguous. The germline gives CDR1 LGHNA, CDR2 YSLEER. V dropped 2 bases and J dropped 0 bases, with 5 bases sitting between them. This CDR3 has 15 amino acids. The CDR3: CASSQQSSGANVLTF. CDR3 in DNA: TGCGCCAGCAGCCAACAGAGCTCTGGGGCCAACGTCCTGACTTTC.

This chain joins TRBV5-1 and TRBJ1-5; 8 nucleotides line up with TRBD1. Germline V gene lookup returns CDR1 SGHRS and CDR2 YFSETQ. The CDR3 sequence is 14 residues long. Germline trimming cut 4 bases from V and 6 bases from J; bases unmatched to any gene: 6. In DNA form, the CDR3 reads TGCGCCAGCAGCCTGCAGGGGGCTGGTCAGCCCCAGCATTTT. This sequence encodes CASSLQGAGQPQHF.

The table lists this clone with a count of one. The chain employs TRBV7-2 and TRBJ1-2; no clear D. Germline-derived CDR1 and CDR2 are SGHTA and FQGNSA. V lost 1 base and J lost 4, with 13 bases in between. This CDR3 has 15 amino acids. The CDR3 protein is CASSLDFQVGYGYTF. CDR3 bases: TGTGCCAGCAGCTTAGATTTCCAGGTCGGCTATGGCTACACCTTC.

The genes are TRBV7-9 and TRBJ2-7; the D gene is possibly TRBD1 (6 bases). Trimming removed 2 bases at V and 2 bases at J, with 19 bases between. CDR1 is SEHNR, CDR2 FQNEAQ, per germline (reference sequence). This CDR3 has 17 residues. The CDR3 sequence: CASSLRAPRGHTYEQYF. CDR3 coding DNA: TGTGCCAGCAGCTTACGGGCCCCCAGGGGCCATACCTACGAGCAGTACTTC. The full variable domain, rest sourced from reference TRBV7-9 and TRBJ2-7, is DTGVSQNPRHKITKRGQNVTFRCDPISEHNRLYWYRQTLGQGPEFLTYFQNEAQLEKSRLLSDRFSAERPKGSFSTLEIQRTEQGDSAMYLCASSLRAPRGHTYEQYFGPGTRLTVT.

This chain connects TRBV5-3 to TRBJ2-1; no clear D. TRBV5-3 is identified as an open reading frame with a role that is uncertain. This CDR3 is built from 14 residues. Deletions cut 4 bases from V and 6 bases from J, with 14 bases between. CDR3 coding DNA: TGTGCCAGAAGCGACACGGTCCCTCGCAATGAGCAGTTCTTC. Its protein product is CARSDTVPRNEQFF.

The chain combines TRBV6-1 with TRBJ1-3; the D gene is possibly TRBD1 (5 bases). The CDR3 has 15 residues. Trimming removed 10 bases at V and 0 bases at J, with 16 bases between. Germline V gives CDR1 MNHNS, CDR2 SASEGT. CDR3 coding DNA: TGTGCCACCGTGGGGGTCAACGGCTCTGGAAACACCATATATTTT. Its translation: CATVGVNGSGNTIYF.

J is TRBJ2-1 and V is TRBV7-3; D is uncertain. The CDR3 extends over 13 amino acids. V lost 0 bases and J lost 8, with 8 bases in between. Germline V gene lookup returns CDR1 SGHTA and CDR2 FQGTGA. The CDR3 DNA sequence: TGTGCCAGCAGCTTAACGTCCGTGGATGAGCAGTTCTTC. Amino acid sequence: CASSLTSVDEQFF.

In this sample, this clone turned up a few times. CDR3 nucleotides: TGTGCCAGCAGTCGGGGGGGCGGGAATCAGCCCCAGCATTTT. It yields the protein CASSRGGGNQPQHF. V is TRBV28 and J is TRBJ1-5, with D possibly matching TRBD1 (6 bases). This CDR3 region has 14 residues. The germline CDR1 and CDR2 sequences are MDHEN and SYDVKM. V dropped 5 bases and J dropped 4 bases, with 12 bases sitting between them.

This sequence joins TRBV6-6 and TRBJ1-2, with 7 bases fitting TRBD1. V lost 5 bases and J lost 6; bases outside the gene matches: 3. This CDR3 region has 12 residues. CDR1 is MNHNY, CDR2 SVGAGI, per germline (reference sequence). The chain's CDR3 is CASSRDRDGYTF. In nucleotides, the CDR3 is TGTGCCAGCAGTCGAGACAGGGATGGCTACACCTTC.

The gene calls are TRBV11-2 and TRBJ1-6, with 10 bases lining up with TRBD1. J was trimmed by 10 bases and V by 3 bases; bases with no gene match: 3. Germline values: CDR1 SGHAT, CDR2 FQNNGV. The CDR3 length is 14 residues. The CDR3 reads CASSLTGGRSPLHF. CDR3 sequence (DNA): TGTGCCAGCAGCTTGACAGGGGGCAGATCACCCCTCCACTTT.

This chain uses TRBV5-1 with TRBJ1-3, with D uncertain. With 0 bases removed from V and 0 bases from J, the gap between germline ends came to 10 bases. Germline V gene lookup returns CDR1 SGHRS and CDR2 YFSETQ. This CDR3 has 16 residues. The CDR3 here is CASSLEPGDSGNTIYF. For the CDR3, the DNA is TGCGCCAGCAGCTTGGAGCCGGGAGACTCTGGAAACACCATATATTTT.

The chain links TRBV9 to TRBJ1-2; D unclear. This CDR3 has 14 amino acids. Germline V gives CDR1 SGDLS, CDR2 YYNGEE. V was cut by 0 bases and J by 4 bases, with 10 bases left in between. The CDR3 reads CASSVDGRGYGYTF. The CDR3 DNA is TGTGCCAGCAGCGTAGACGGGCGAGGCTATGGCTACACCTTC. The variable domain in full, completed from reference TRBV9 and TRBJ1-2, reads DSGVTQTPKHLITATGQRVTLRCSPRSGDLSVYWYQQSLDQGLQFLIQYYNGEERAKGNILERFSAQQFPDLHSELNLSSLELGDSALYFCASSVDGRGYGYTFGSGTRLTVV.

The V call is TRBV2, the J call TRBJ1-1; no definite D call. V gave up 7 bases and J gave up 1 base, with 13 bases separating them. The CDR3 totals 14 residues. Germline V lookup: CDR1 SNHLY, CDR2 FYNNEI. In DNA, the CDR3 is TGTGCCAGCAAGCTAGGGAACAGGAACACTGAAGCTTTCTTT. As protein: CASKLGNRNTEAFF. Variable domain in full (rest from reference TRBV2 and TRBJ1-1): EPEVTQTPSHQVTQMGQEVILRCVPISNHLYFYWYRQILGQKVEFLVSFYNNEISEKSEIFDDQFSVERPDGSNFTLKIRSTKLEDSAMYFCASKLGNRNTEAFFGQGTRLTVV.

The chain has TRBV27 and TRBJ2-7; 13 bases align to TRBD2. V shed 5 bases, J shed 7 bases, and the junction held 11 bases outside the gene matches. This CDR3 comprises 16 residues. Per the germline V gene, CDR1 is MNHEY and CDR2 is SMNVEV (reference sequence). The CDR3 DNA reads TGTGCCAGCAGTCCCGGGACTAGCGGGACTATACGAGAGCAGTACTTC. Its translation is CASSPGTSGTIREQYF.

This clone came up a few times. The chain has TRBV15 and TRBJ1-1; D ambiguous. Germline CDR1 and CDR2: LNHNV and YYDKDF (reference sequence). V lost 4 bases, J lost 8 bases, and 11 bases lay in between. The CDR3 runs to 12 residues. Here the CDR3 DNA reads TGTGCCACCAGCACACATAGTGCAGAAGCTTTCTTT. This gives the protein CATSTHSAEAFF. Full variable domain (outside the CDR3, taken from reference TRBV15 and TRBJ1-1): DAMVIQNPRYQVTQFGKPVTLSCSQTLNHNVMYWYQQKSSQAPKLLFHYYDKDFNNEADTPDNFQSRRPNTSFCFLDIRSPGLGDTAMYLCATSTHSAEAFFGQGTRLTVV.

In this sample, this clone turned up once. The chain combines TRBV10-3 with TRBJ2-6; weak D call: TRBD1 (6 bases). V lost 2 bases, J lost 0 bases, and 17 bases lay in between. CDR3 length: 19 amino acids. Germline V gives CDR1 ENHRY, CDR2 SYGVKD. The CDR3 protein is CAISEPQGRPGSGANVLTF. CDR3 DNA: TGTGCCATCAGTGAGCCTCAGGGGAGACCCGGCTCTGGGGCCAACGTCCTGACTTTC.

This clone was detected once. The J gene is TRBJ2-1, the V gene TRBV11-2; maybe TRBD1 (6 bases). With 3 bases removed from V and 7 bases from J, the gap between germline ends came to 10 bases. Looked up from germline, CDR1 is SGHAT and CDR2 is FQNNGV. The CDR3 contains 13 residues. Here the CDR3 reads CASSLATGNEQFF. CDR3 bases: TGTGCCAGCAGCTTGGCTACAGGGAATGAGCAGTTCTTC.

This clone has a handful of counts. The gene calls are TRBV6-4 and TRBJ2-7; TRBD1 might be the D (6 bases). With 0 bases removed from V and 6 bases from J, the gap between germline ends came to 12 bases. Germline lookup yields CDR1 MRHNA and CDR2 SNTAGT. The CDR3 totals 14 residues. The CDR3 reads CASSDSLDSLEQYF. The CDR3 bases are TGTGCCAGCAGTGACTCCCTGGACAGCCTCGAGCAGTACTTC.

This chain links TRBV7-2 with TRBJ2-2; TRBD1 agrees at 8 bases. V gave up 5 bases and J gave up 7 bases; unmatched junction bases: 9. The CDR3 contains 15 residues. Germline V gives CDR1 SGHTA, CDR2 FQGNSA. The CDR3 here is CASSTRTGSGGELFF. The CDR3 coding sequence is TGTGCCAGCAGCACTCGGACAGGGTCGGGCGGGGAGCTGTTTTTT.

The rearrangement joins TRBV9 to TRBJ2-1, with 9 bases fitting TRBD2. The CDR3 runs to 15 residues. Trimming took 2 bases from V and 8 from J; bases not matched to a gene: 8. Germline lookup yields CDR1 SGDLS and CDR2 YYNGEE. The CDR3 loop is CASSVRAGGGHEQFF. For the CDR3, the DNA is TGTGCCAGCAGCGTTAGAGCGGGGGGTGGCCATGAGCAGTTCTTC.

The rearrangement joins TRBV30 to TRBJ1-1; 7 nucleotides match TRBD1. The CDR3 contains 14 residues. Trimming cost V 4 bases and J 4 bases; bases outside gene matches: 9. CDR1 is GTSNPN, CDR2 SVGIG, per germline (reference sequence). The CDR3 here is CAWTVGTEPTEAFF. The CDR3, as DNA: TGTGCCTGGACCGTGGGGACAGAACCCACTGAAGCTTTCTTT. The full variable domain, its missing parts supplied by reference TRBV30 and TRBJ1-1, is SQTIHQWPATLVQPVGSPLSLECTVEGTSNPNLYWYRQAAGRGLQLLFYSVGIGQISSEVPQNLSASRPQDRQFILSSKKLLLSDSGFYLCAWTVGTEPTEAFFGQGTRLTVV.

The count of this clone is one. The chain combines TRBV10-3 with TRBJ1-1, with D perhaps TRBD1 (6 bases). Between the trimmed V and J ends, which lost 0 bases and 8 bases, there was a span of 19 bases. This CDR3 has 16 amino acids. Germline CDR1 and CDR2: ENHRY and SYGVKD. The CDR3 DNA reads TGTGCCATCAGTGAGTCGGTAGGGGGTCCTGATACGGAAGCTTTCTTT. It is translated as CAISESVGGPDTEAFF.